This T cell receptor beta chain was captured in a study of shared clonotypes between healthy human individuals. V gave up 6 bases and J gave up 4 bases; unmatched junction bases: 1. The germline V gene has CDR1 ENHRY and CDR2 SYGVKD. This CDR3 spans 13 amino acids. Using immunoSEQ multiplex PCR, the repertoire was profiled, and TCRdb retains in-frame clones only, with some absent. This repertoire shows over a million clones, 78% found once; its top ten account for 0.5% to 0.65%. The sequence derives from a man aged 18 to 29 in good health. Some clones in this sample may be carry-over from other donors' samples. The chain is built from TRBV10-3 and TRBJ2-2, with 8 nucleotides matching TRBD1. The specimen sequenced was memory CD4+ T cells from PBMCs. Subset in this sample: CD45RA-negative fraction. CDR3 protein: CAIRGQGTGELFF. CDR3 bases: TGTGCCATCAGAGGACAGGGCACCGGGGAGCTGTTTTTT.